The following is a T cell receptor (beta chain) sequence with its context. The data were produced by immunoSEQ multiplex PCR, yet TCRdb's version contains in-frame clones alone and is incomplete. This table holds over 70,000 clones, over 80% found once. Time point given: peripheral blood 6 weeks after treatment start. These data belong to a study of PD-L1 blockade in urothelial cancer. Sequencing used PBMCs, obtained around atezolizumab (anti-PD-L1) treatment. The clonotype comes from a man between 65 and 80 years old with urothelial cancer.

DNA of the CDR3: TGCGCCAGCAGCCAAGCTCCCGGGACTAGTGACACCGGGGAGCTGTTTTTT. It specifies CASSQAPGTSDTGELFF. This sequence joins TRBV4-1 and TRBJ2-2; the match to TRBD2 covers 8 bases. V lost 1 base, J lost 3 bases, and 7 bases stayed unmatched. Per germline, CDR1 MGHRA and CDR2 YSYEKL. The CDR3 runs 17 residues.